The T cell receptor beta chain described here comes from a study of cytomegalovirus exposure and HLA in healthy donors. General observations from the study: The study designated about 180 TCR beta chains cytomegalovirus-associated.

As for the donors, each was a healthy bone marrow donor. Regarding this clone: Its target is unknown.

The PCR used 60 Vbeta and 13 Jbeta primers. Produced via immunoSEQ multiplex PCR; TCRdb's table is partial and in-frame only. Found here are approximately 150,000 clones; the top ten clones hold about 1.6%. CDR1 is SGHTA, CDR2 FQGNSA, per germline. Trimming left V 5 bases short and J 4 bases short, with 15 bases between. CDR3 length equals 16 residues. This clonotype was sampled from a woman in her forties or fifties in good health and CMV-seronegative. The chain couples TRBV7-2 to TRBJ2-6, with a tentative D call TRBD1 (6 bases). Sequences were obtained from PBMCs. The CDR3 protein is CASSPNYRAGANVLTF. The CDR3 coding sequence is TGTGCCAGCAGCCCGAACTACAGGGCGGGGGCCAACGTCCTGACTTTC. Looking up the rest from reference TRBV7-2 and TRBJ2-6 gives the full variable domain: GAGVSQSPSNKVTEKGKDVELRCDPISGHTALYWYRQSLGQGLEFLIYFQGNSAPDKSGLPSDRFSAERTGGSVSTLTIQRTQQEDSAVYLCASSPNYRAGANVLTFGAGSRLTVL.